These 26 T cell receptor beta chains were all obtained from the same sample, sequenced in a study of OX40 agonist ivuxolimab in advanced cancers. The data were produced by immunoSEQ multiplex PCR, yet TCRdb's version contains in-frame clones alone and is incomplete. Among fewer than 85,000 clones listed, around 80% were seen once. The specimen was CD4+ or CD8+ T cells sorted from blood, collected in a trial of the OX40 agonist ivuxolimab. Source of these receptors: an adult with an advanced solid tumor such as melanoma, head and neck, liver or kidney cancer.

CDR3 DNA sequence: TGTGCCAGCAGTGTGCGCGGCACCGGGGAGCTGTTTTTT. It translates to CASSVRGTGELFF. The V and J genes are TRBV9 and TRBJ2-2; unclear D gene. V dropped 5 bases and J dropped 4 bases, with 9 bases sitting between them. There are 13 residues in the CDR3. Germline V lookup: CDR1 SGDLS, CDR2 YYNGEE.

V gene TRBV28 combines with J gene TRBJ2-5; D may be TRBD1 (5 bases). V gave up 6 bases and J gave up 3 bases, with 26 bases separating them. Germline-derived CDR1 and CDR2 are MDHEN and SYDVKM. The CDR3 has 18 residues. The CDR3 nucleotides are TGTGCCAGCAGGAGCCCGATCCCAACTCCGGCAGGGAAAGAGACCCAGTACTTC. Residues: CASRSPIPTPAGKETQYF.

CDR3 sequence reads: CASSADRGELFF. The CDR3 coding sequence is TGTGCCAGCAGCGCAGACAGGGGGGAGCTGTTTTTT. This chain uses TRBV7-8 with TRBJ2-2; a possible D gene is TRBD1 (6 bases). This CDR3 contains 12 residues. Per germline, CDR1 SGHVS and CDR2 FQNEAQ. V dropped 5 bases and J dropped 8 bases, with 9 bases sitting between them.

The V call is TRBV4-1, the J call TRBJ1-4, with D perhaps TRBD1 (5 bases). This CDR3 comprises 15 residues. Germline-derived CDR1 and CDR2 are MGHRA and YSYEKL. V lost 4 bases and J lost 2, with 11 bases in between. The chain's CDR3 is CASSREGLTNEKLFF. The CDR3 DNA follows: TGCGCCAGCAGCCGAGAGGGACTGACTAATGAAAAACTGTTTTTT.

This sequence joins TRBV11-1 and TRBJ2-3; D is undetermined. Germline assignment: CDR1 SGHAT and CDR2 FQDESV (reference sequence). Trimming took off 2 bases at V and 4 bases at J, with 13 bases between the two ends. CDR3 length: 15 amino acids. The CDR3 loop is CASSLKWVEADTQYF. The CDR3 nucleotides read TGTGCCAGCAGCTTAAAGTGGGTTGAAGCAGATACGCAGTATTTT.

The rearrangement joins TRBV5-1 to TRBJ1-1; 8 nucleotides line up with TRBD1. Looked up from germline, CDR1 is SGHRS and CDR2 is YFSETQ. This CDR3 has 17 amino acids. Germline trimming cut 1 base from V and 6 bases from J; bases unmatched to any gene: 14. The CDR3 sequence: CASSLIPSGGLGAEAFF. For the CDR3, the DNA is TGCGCCAGCAGCTTGATTCCGTCAGGGGGCCTTGGAGCTGAAGCTTTCTTT.

The CDR3 region has the DNA TGCGCCAGCAGCCAAGATGAGGCCCTAGCGGGAGTGAACATTCAGTACTTC. Its protein product is CASSQDEALAGVNIQYF. The rearrangement uses TRBV4-3 and TRBJ2-4, with 10 nucleotides matching TRBD2. V lost 0 bases to trimming and J lost 7 bases; unmatched junction nucleotides: 9. Germline V lookup: CDR1 LGHNA, CDR2 YSLEER. The CDR3 is made up of 17 amino acids.

The chain is built from TRBV6-5 and TRBJ1-2; D call uncertain. Trimming stripped 0 bases from V and 8 bases from J, with 10 bases between. The CDR3 length is 13 residues. Germline values: CDR1 MNHEY, CDR2 SVGAGI. CDR3: CASSYSSLGGYTF. The DNA for the CDR3 is TGTGCCAGCAGTTACTCGAGCCTGGGCGGCTACACCTTC.

The V and J genes are TRBV7-8 and TRBJ2-7, with D possibly being TRBD1 (6 bases). Germline V gene data show CDR1 as SGHVS and CDR2 as FQNEAQ. The CDR3 runs 13 residues. V was pared by 3 bases and J by 5 bases, with 11 bases between. CDR3 DNA: TGTGCCAGCAGCTTCGAACAGGGAGACGAGCAGTACTTC. It is translated as CASSFEQGDEQYF.

This clone was counted between two and nine times. V and J are TRBV6-5 and TRBJ1-2; the match to TRBD1 covers 7 bases. The germline V gene has CDR1 MNHEY and CDR2 SVGAGI. There are 15 residues in the CDR3. Unmatched junction bases numbered 9, after V lost 0 bases and J lost 8 bases. CDR3 amino acids: CASSYSGLQGLGYTF. CDR3 DNA sequence: TGTGCCAGCAGTTACTCAGGGCTACAGGGGTTGGGCTACACCTTC.

The J gene is TRBJ2-7, the V gene TRBV6-5; D uncertain. Germline-derived CDR1 and CDR2 are MNHEY and SVGAGI. V was pared by 5 bases and J by 3 bases, with 5 bases between. The CDR3 runs 11 residues. This CDR3 reads CASSRNYEQYF. Written as DNA, the CDR3 is TGTGCCAGCAGTCGTAACTACGAGCAGTACTTC.

This clone came up once. The V call is TRBV1, the J call TRBJ1-2; the table calls TRBD1, which could not be checked here. TRBV1 counts as a pseudogene. The CDR3 extends over 18 amino acids. CDR3 bases: TGCACCAGCAGCCCCCCCAGAGCCCGGGACAGGGGGCTTGGGGGCTACACCTTC. This gives the protein CTSSPPRARDRGLGGYTF.

V and J are TRBV9 and TRBJ2-1; perhaps TRBD2 as D (6 bases). Trimming took 3 bases from V and 0 from J, leaving 10 bases between them. Germline V gene data show CDR1 as SGDLS and CDR2 as YYNGEE. The CDR3 covers 15 residues. CDR3 coding DNA: TGTGCCAGCAGCGCCCGACTAGACTCCTACAATGAGCAGTTCTTC. It yields the protein CASSARLDSYNEQFF.

The chain combines TRBV7-8 with TRBJ2-5, with D possibly TRBD2 on 7 matching bases. The CDR3 is made up of 17 amino acids. Germline assignment: CDR1 SGHVS and CDR2 FQNEAQ. V was trimmed by 2 bases and J by 1 base, leaving 17 bases between them. CDR3 loop: CASSLSAGAALQETQYF. Written as DNA, the CDR3 is TGTGCCAGCAGCTTATCGGCGGGGGCCGCCCTCCAAGAGACCCAGTACTTC.

The CDR3 region is CASSLLRREGNNEQFF. Here the CDR3 DNA reads TGTGCCAGCAGCTTGCTTCGGCGGGAGGGTAATAATGAGCAGTTCTTC. V is TRBV5-8 and J is TRBJ2-1, with 9 bases that match TRBD2. CDR1 and CDR2 (germline): SGHTS, YDEGEE. Unmatched junction bases numbered 9, after V lost 1 base and J lost 7 bases. The CDR3 runs to 16 residues.

This chain's CDR3 is CASSTRQGGDQPQHF. CDR3 in DNA: TGTGCCAGCAGCACCCGACAGGGGGGGGATCAGCCCCAGCATTTT. The rearrangement joins TRBV4-2 to TRBJ1-5; 9 nucleotides line up with TRBD1. V lost 5 bases to trimming and J lost 5 bases; unmatched junction nucleotides: 7. The V gene's germline CDR1 is LGHNA and CDR2 YNFKEQ. CDR3 length equals 15 residues.

This chain connects TRBV19 to TRBJ2-2, with 8 positions matching TRBD1. V lost 3 bases, J lost 4 bases, and 4 bases stayed unmatched. The germline V gene has CDR1 LNHDA and CDR2 SQIVND (reference sequence). CDR3 size: 15 residues. DNA for the CDR3: TGTGCCAGTAGTATTCAGGGGGCTAGCACCGGGGAGCTGTTTTTT. Protein product: CASSIQGASTGELFF.

The chain uses TRBV21-1 and TRBJ2-7; the table assigns TRBD1, which was not confirmed against the DNA. TRBV21-1 is shown as a pseudogene. The length of the CDR3 is 17 residues. CDR3 coding DNA: TGTGCCAGCAGCAACAGCCCCGGGACAGGGGTGTGCGACGAGCAGTACGTC. Amino acid sequence: CASSNSPGTGVCDEQYV.

The gene calls are TRBV19 and TRBJ1-4, with D tentatively TRBD1 (6 bases). The CDR3 loop spans 17 amino acids. Germline lookup yields CDR1 LNHDA and CDR2 SQIVND (reference sequence). The ends were cut back, 2 bases at V and 0 bases at J, with 13 bases in the middle. The CDR3 DNA is TGTGCCAGTAGTATAAAGGGCAGGGGCTCAACTAATGAAAAACTGTTTTTT. Protein: CASSIKGRGSTNEKLFF.

The chain recombines TRBV2 with TRBJ2-5, with D possibly matching TRBD1 (5 bases). CDR3 length equals 13 residues. Per the germline V gene, CDR1 is SNHLY and CDR2 is FYNNEI. Trimming left V 4 bases short and J 3 bases short, with 9 bases between. The CDR3 loop is CASSASREETQYF. DNA for the CDR3: TGTGCCAGCAGTGCCTCCAGGGAAGAGACCCAGTACTTC.

The chain recombines TRBV7-9 with TRBJ2-3; perhaps D is TRBD1 or TRBD2 (5 bases each). The CDR3 runs 15 residues. Germline values: CDR1 SEHNR, CDR2 FQNEAQ (reference sequence). V was clipped by 5 bases and J by 2 bases, with 14 bases between them. The CDR3 DNA follows: TGTGCCAGCAGCCTCCGGGACGGATTCACAGATACGCAGTATTTT. Translating gives CASSLRDGFTDTQYF.

This clone appeared a single time. J is TRBJ1-2 and V is TRBV27; D ambiguous. CDR3 length: 13 residues. The germline gives CDR1 MNHEY, CDR2 SMNVEV (reference sequence). Trimming removed 6 bases at V and 5 bases at J, with 13 bases between. The CDR3 DNA reads as TGTGCCAGCAGACCACTGGGCCCGTATGGCTACACCTTC. It translates to CASRPLGPYGYTF.

This rearrangement joins TRBV27 to TRBJ1-1; no clear D. This CDR3 has 15 residues. Trimming pared 5 bases from V and 4 bases from J, leaving 17 bases between. The germline CDR1 and CDR2 sequences are MNHEY and SMNVEV (reference sequence). The CDR3 loop reads CASSLRPVRSTEAFF. Here the CDR3 DNA reads TGTGCCAGCAGTCTCAGACCCGTTCGGAGCACTGAAGCTTTCTTT.

The genes are TRBV18 and TRBJ2-5; D is unresolved. Germline V lookup: CDR1 KGHSH, CDR2 LQKENI. V gave up 4 bases and J gave up 1 base, with 13 bases separating them. The CDR3 runs to 15 residues. CDR3 amino acids: CASSLLTVTQETQYF. In nucleotides, the CDR3 is TGTGCCAGCTCACTCTTAACCGTGACCCAAGAGACCCAGTACTTC.

This clone was seen just once. The J gene is TRBJ2-6, the V gene TRBV30; 7 bases agree with TRBD1. Germline values: CDR1 GTSNPN, CDR2 SVGIG (reference sequence). J gave up 2 bases and V 2 bases, and 9 bases lay outside the gene matches. The CDR3 length is 17 residues. DNA for the CDR3: TGTGCCTGGAGTACCCGTTTTACAGGGGCTGGGGCCAACGTCCTGACTTTC. It translates to CAWSTRFTGAGANVLTF.

The rearrangement joins TRBV6-4 to TRBJ1-2, with TRBD1 identical over 7 bases. Germline CDR1 is MRHNA and CDR2 is SNTAGT. The trim removed 9 bases at V and 0 bases at J, leaving 10 bases unmatched. The CDR3 loop spans 15 amino acids. CDR3 sequence (DNA): TGTGCCAGTGCACCCGGACAGGACCCTAACTATGGCTACACCTTC. As protein: CASAPGQDPNYGYTF.